Listed here are 10 T cell receptor beta chains from one sample, sequenced in a study of CD8+ T cells in alopecia areata. RNA was extracted and reverse transcribed into cDNA as the sequencing template. TCRdb keeps only in-frame clones here, not all; method: immunoSEQ multiplex PCR. Here the sample spans under 70,000 clones, approximately 61% being singletons. Source: CD8+ T cells sorted from blood, taken at week 0. The receptors were sampled from a human donor with alopecia areata.

CDR3: CASSYPRAEAFF. In DNA, the CDR3 is TGTGCCAGCAGTTACCCCAGGGCTGAAGCTTTCTTT. The chain joins TRBV6-6 to TRBJ1-1, with a possible D match to TRBD1 (5 bases). Germline V gene sequence: CDR1 MNHNY, CDR2 SVGAGI (reference sequence). The V end lost 2 bases, the J end lost 6 bases, and 7 bases lay between the germline ends. There are 12 residues in the CDR3.

The V call is TRBV7-8, the J call TRBJ1-2; a weak D match, TRBD1 (6 bases). Trimming took off 4 bases at V and 6 bases at J, with 15 bases between the two ends. The V gene's germline CDR1 is SGHVS and CDR2 FQNEAQ. The CDR3 length is 14 residues. The CDR3 nucleotides read TGTGCCAGCAGCTATCGCCAAACAGGGAATGGCTACACCTTC. Translating gives CASSYRQTGNGYTF.

The genes are TRBV27 and TRBJ2-5; 9 nucleotides agree with TRBD1. Germline CDR1 and CDR2: MNHEY and SMNVEV (reference sequence). The CDR3 sequence is 15 residues long. J gave up 4 bases and V 6 bases, and 9 bases lay outside the gene matches. CDR3 DNA: TGTGCCAGCAGCCCTATGGACAGGGGAGGAGAGACCCAGTACTTC. Amino acid sequence: CASSPMDRGGETQYF.

Concerning this clone: This sample includes further DNA sequences coding for the same CDR3. V and J are TRBV11-2 and TRBJ2-7, with D perhaps being TRBD1 or TRBD2 (6 bases each). CDR1 is SGHAT, CDR2 FQNNGV, per germline. The CDR3 length is 15 residues. The V gene lost 1 base and the J gene lost 3 bases, with 13 bases spanning the gap. CDR3 nucleotide sequence: TGTGCCAGCAGCTTAGTTGGGGGGCAGGTCTACGAGCAGTACTTC. It yields the protein CASSLVGGQVYEQYF.

In this sample, this clone turned up once. V gene TRBV5-1 combines with J gene TRBJ2-3, with 7 bases identical to TRBD1. Looked up from germline, CDR1 is SGHRS and CDR2 is YFSETQ. V shed 0 bases, J shed 0 bases, and the junction held 1 base outside the gene matches. This CDR3 has 15 amino acids. Here the CDR3 DNA reads TGCGCCAGCAGCTTGGAACAGGGGAGCACAGATACGCAGTATTTT. Amino acids: CASSLEQGSTDTQYF. The full variable domain, rest sourced from reference TRBV5-1 and TRBJ2-3, is KAGVTQTPRYLIKTRGQQVTLSCSPISGHRSVSWYQQTPGQGLQFLFEYFSETQRNKGNFPGRFSGRQFSNSRSEMNVSTLELGDSALYLCASSLEQGSTDTQYFGPGTRLTVL.

This chain joins TRBV4-3 and TRBJ2-1, with D possibly matching TRBD2 (6 bases). This CDR3 has 16 amino acids. Germline assignment: CDR1 LGHNA and CDR2 YSLEER. V was trimmed by 0 bases and J by 6 bases, leaving 15 bases between them. This CDR3 reads CASSQDGGLDGNEQFF. As DNA, the CDR3 is TGCGCCAGCAGCCAAGATGGAGGGTTGGACGGCAATGAGCAGTTCTTC.

This clone is judged medium-sized. V is TRBV6-4 and J is TRBJ2-2; D is unresolved. This CDR3 has 13 amino acids. Germline values: CDR1 MRHNA, CDR2 SNTAGT. Between the trimmed V and J ends, which lost 3 bases and 3 bases, there was a span of 5 bases. The CDR3 loop reads CASSDGDTGELFF. The CDR3 bases are TGTGCCAGCAGTGATGGGGACACCGGGGAGCTGTTTTTT.

In its sample, this clone was seen a few times. The rearrangement links TRBV4-1 to TRBJ2-7, with 7 bases lining up with TRBD1. Germline CDR1 MGHRA, CDR2 YSYEKL. The CDR3 sequence is 14 residues long. The V segment lost 6 bases and the J segment 0 bases; nucleotides outside the gene matches: 5. In nucleotides, the CDR3 is TGCGCCAGCAGTCAACAGGGGAACTCCTACGAGCAGTACTTC. It specifies CASSQQGNSYEQYF.

V is TRBV5-1 and J is TRBJ2-1; the D is unclear. V was cut by 5 bases and J by 1 base, with 10 bases left in between. The CDR3 spans 14 residues. Looked up from germline, CDR1 is SGHRS and CDR2 is YFSETQ. CDR3 sequence: CASSTSGSYNEQFF. CDR3 nucleotides: TGCGCCAGCAGTACCTCCGGGTCCTACAATGAGCAGTTCTTC.

The chain carries TRBV19 and TRBJ1-1, with TRBD1 as a possible D gene (5 bases). CDR1 is LNHDA and CDR2 is SQIVND in the germline V gene (reference sequence). The CDR3 length is 13 residues. The V and J ends lost 1 base and 10 bases respectively, with 13 bases between them. CDR3 DNA sequence: TGTGCCAGTAGTATAGGAATACAGGTGGCAGCTTTCTTT. It is translated as CASSIGIQVAAFF.